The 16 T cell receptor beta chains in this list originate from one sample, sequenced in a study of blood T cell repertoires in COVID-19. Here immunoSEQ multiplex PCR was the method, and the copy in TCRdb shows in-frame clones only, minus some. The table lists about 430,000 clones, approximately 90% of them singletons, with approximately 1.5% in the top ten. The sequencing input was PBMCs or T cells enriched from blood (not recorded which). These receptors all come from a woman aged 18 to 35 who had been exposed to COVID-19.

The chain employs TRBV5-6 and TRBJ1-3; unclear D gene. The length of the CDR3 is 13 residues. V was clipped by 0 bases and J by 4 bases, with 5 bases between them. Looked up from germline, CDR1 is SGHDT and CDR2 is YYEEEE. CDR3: CASSLGAGNTIYF. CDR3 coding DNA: TGTGCCAGCAGCTTGGGGGCCGGAAACACCATATATTTT.

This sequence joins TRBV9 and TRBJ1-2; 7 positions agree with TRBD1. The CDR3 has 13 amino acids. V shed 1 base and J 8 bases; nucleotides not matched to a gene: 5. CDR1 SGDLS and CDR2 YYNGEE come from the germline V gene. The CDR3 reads CASSVQGGGGYTF. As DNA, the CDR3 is TGTGCCAGCAGCGTACAGGGGGGTGGAGGCTACACCTTC.

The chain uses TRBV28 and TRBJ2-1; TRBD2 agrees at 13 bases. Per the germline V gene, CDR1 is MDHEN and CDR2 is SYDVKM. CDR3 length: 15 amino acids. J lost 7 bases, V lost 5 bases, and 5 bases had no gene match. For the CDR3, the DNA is TGTGCCAGCAGTCGGACTAGCGGGAGTTGGAATGAGCAGTTCTTC. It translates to CASSRTSGSWNEQFF. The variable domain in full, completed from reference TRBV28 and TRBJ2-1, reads DVKVTQSSRYLVKRTGEKVFLECVQDMDHENMFWYRQDPGLGLRLIYFSYDVKMKEKGDIPEGYSVSREKKERFSLILESASTNQTSMYLCASSRTSGSWNEQFFGPGTRLTVL.

The CDR3 nucleotides read TGTGCCAGCAGTGAATCGGGGGGCCTCGGTCAGCCCCAGCATTTT. Amino acid sequence: CASSESGGLGQPQHF. The chain uses TRBV6-1 and TRBJ1-5; perhaps TRBD1 as D (6 bases). The CDR3 covers 15 residues. Per germline, CDR1 MNHNS and CDR2 SASEGT. The ends were cut back, 2 bases at V and 6 bases at J, with 14 bases in the middle.

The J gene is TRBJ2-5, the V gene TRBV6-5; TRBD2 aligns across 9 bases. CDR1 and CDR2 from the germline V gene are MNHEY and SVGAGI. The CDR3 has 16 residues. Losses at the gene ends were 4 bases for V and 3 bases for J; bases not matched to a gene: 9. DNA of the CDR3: TGTGCCAGCAGTTTCGTGGCGGGAGGGCCGAAAGAGACCCAGTACTTC. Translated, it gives CASSFVAGGPKETQYF.

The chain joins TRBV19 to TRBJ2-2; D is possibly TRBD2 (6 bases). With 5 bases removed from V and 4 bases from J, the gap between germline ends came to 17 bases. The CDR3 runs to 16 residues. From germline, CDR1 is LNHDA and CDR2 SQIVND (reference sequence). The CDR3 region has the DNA TGTGCCAGTAGTCCCCTCCGGGAGAGGGGCACCGGGGAGCTGTTTTTT. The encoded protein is CASSPLRERGTGELFF.

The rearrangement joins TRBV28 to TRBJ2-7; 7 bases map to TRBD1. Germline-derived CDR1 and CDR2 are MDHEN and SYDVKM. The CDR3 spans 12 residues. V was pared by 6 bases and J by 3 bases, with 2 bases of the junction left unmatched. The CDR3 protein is CASSDRVYEQYF. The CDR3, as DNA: TGTGCCAGCAGCGACAGGGTCTACGAGCAGTACTTC.

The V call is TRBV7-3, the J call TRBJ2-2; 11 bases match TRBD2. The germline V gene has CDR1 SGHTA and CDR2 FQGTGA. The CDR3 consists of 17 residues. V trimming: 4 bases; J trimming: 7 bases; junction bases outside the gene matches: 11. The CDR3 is CASSSTTTSGGVGELFF. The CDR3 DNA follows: TGTGCCAGCAGCTCCACCACCACTAGCGGGGGCGTCGGGGAGCTGTTTTTT.

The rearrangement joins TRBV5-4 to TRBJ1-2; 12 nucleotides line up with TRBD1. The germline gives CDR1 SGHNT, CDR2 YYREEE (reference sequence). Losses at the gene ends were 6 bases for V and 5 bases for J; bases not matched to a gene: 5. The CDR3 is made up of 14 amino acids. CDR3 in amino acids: CASTGQGAPYGYTF. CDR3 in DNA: TGTGCCAGCACGGGACAGGGGGCCCCTTATGGCTACACCTTC.

The CDR3 region has the DNA TGTGCCAGCACGCGTGCCGGGGGAAGTACAGATACGCAGTATTTT. Its protein is CASTRAGGSTDTQYF. The chain combines TRBV9 with TRBJ2-3; possibly TRBD2 for D (6 bases). CDR1 SGDLS and CDR2 YYNGEE come from the germline V gene. V gave up 6 bases and J gave up 3 bases, with 17 bases separating them. The length of the CDR3 is 15 residues.

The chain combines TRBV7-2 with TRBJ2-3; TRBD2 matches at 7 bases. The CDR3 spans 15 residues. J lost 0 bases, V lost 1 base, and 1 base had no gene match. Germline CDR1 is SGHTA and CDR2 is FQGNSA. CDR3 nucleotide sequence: TGTGCCAGCAGCTTAGATAGCGGGAGCACAGATACGCAGTATTTT. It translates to CASSLDSGSTDTQYF.

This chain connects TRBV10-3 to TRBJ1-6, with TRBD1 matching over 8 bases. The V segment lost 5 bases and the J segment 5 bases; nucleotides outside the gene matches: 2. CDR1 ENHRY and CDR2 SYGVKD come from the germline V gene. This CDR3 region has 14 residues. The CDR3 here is CAISPTGDNSPLHF. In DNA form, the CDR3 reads TGTGCCATCAGTCCGACAGGGGATAATTCACCCCTCCACTTT.

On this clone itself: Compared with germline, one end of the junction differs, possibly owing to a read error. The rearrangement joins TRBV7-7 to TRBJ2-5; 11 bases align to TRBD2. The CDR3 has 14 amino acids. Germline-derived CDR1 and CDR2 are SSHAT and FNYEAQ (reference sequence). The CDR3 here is CASSLAGGPETQYF. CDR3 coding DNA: TGTGCTAGCAGCTTAGCGGGGGGGCCGGAGACCCAGTACTTC. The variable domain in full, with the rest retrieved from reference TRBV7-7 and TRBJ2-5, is GAGVSQSPRYKVTKRGQDVTLRCDPISSHATLYWYQQALGQGPEFLTYFNYEAQPDKSGLPSDRFSAERPEGSISTLTIQRTEQRDSAMYRCASSLAGGPETQYFGPGTRLLVL.

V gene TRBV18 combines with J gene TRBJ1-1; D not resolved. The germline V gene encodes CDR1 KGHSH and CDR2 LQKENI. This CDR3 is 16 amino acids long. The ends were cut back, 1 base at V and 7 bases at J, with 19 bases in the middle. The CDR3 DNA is TGTGCCAGCTCACCACGGGCAAATCCTGAGGGCGATGAAGCTTTCTTT. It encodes CASSPRANPEGDEAFF. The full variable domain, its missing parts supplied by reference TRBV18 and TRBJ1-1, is NAGVMQNPRHLVRRRGQEARLRCSPMKGHSHVYWYRQLPEEGLKFMVYLQKENIIDESGMPKERFSAEFPKEGPSILRIQQVVRGDSAAYFCASSPRANPEGDEAFFGQGTRLTVV.

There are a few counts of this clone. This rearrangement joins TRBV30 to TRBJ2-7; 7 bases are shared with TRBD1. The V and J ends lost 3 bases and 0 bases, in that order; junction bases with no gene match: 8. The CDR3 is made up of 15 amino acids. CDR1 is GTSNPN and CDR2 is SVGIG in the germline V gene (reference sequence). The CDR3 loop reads CAWSPGTDRSYEQYF. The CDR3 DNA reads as TGTGCCTGGAGCCCCGGGACAGACCGCTCCTACGAGCAGTACTTC.

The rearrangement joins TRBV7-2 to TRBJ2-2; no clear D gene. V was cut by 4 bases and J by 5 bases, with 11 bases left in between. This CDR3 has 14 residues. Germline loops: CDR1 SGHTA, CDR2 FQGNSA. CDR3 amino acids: CASSSDTSTGELFF. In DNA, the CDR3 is TGTGCCAGCAGCTCTGACACGTCTACCGGGGAGCTGTTTTTT.